These T cell receptor beta chains were read from a single sample in a study of regulatory T cells. The data were produced by immunoSEQ multiplex PCR, yet TCRdb's version contains in-frame clones alone and is incomplete. The sample comprises 6,000 or so clones, 80% to 90% of which are singletons, and roughly 1.9% rests with the top ten. The sample taken for sequencing was CD4+ Tregs sorted from blood. Receptors originate from a person aged 18-30 years with CD3G deficiency. Both conserved end residues are trimmed from each CDR3. Clone size is stated in some rows and not others, as once, few, many or a class when expanded.

cdr3_aa: ASSGDSPHGYT; j_call: TRBJ1-2; v_call: TRBV28; clone_size: NA
cdr3_aa: ASTIGGRAREQY; j_call: TRBJ2-7; v_call: TRBV28; clone_size: NA
cdr3_aa: ASSSSGTSGRAAEQY; j_call: TRBJ2-7; v_call: TRBV11-2; clone_size: NA
cdr3_aa: ASSETRALEQF; j_call: TRBJ2-1; v_call: TRBV6-1; clone_size: NA
cdr3_aa: ACGLAGDDEQF; j_call: TRBJ2-1; v_call: TRBV6-1; clone_size: NA
cdr3_aa: ASTPQGSDTQY; j_call: TRBJ2-3; v_call: TRBV7-9; clone_size: NA
cdr3_aa: ASSTGQGGGYT; j_call: TRBJ1-2; v_call: TRBV6-6; clone_size: NA
cdr3_aa: ASSYTTVGGEGSGYT; j_call: TRBJ1-2; v_call: TRBV28; clone_size: NA
cdr3_aa: ASSPRLAGFTDTQY; j_call: TRBJ2-3; v_call: TRBV7-8; clone_size: NA
cdr3_aa: ASSQGGSNYGYT; j_call: TRBJ1-2; v_call: TRBV28; clone_size: NA
cdr3_aa: ASSGFFFDIQY; j_call: TRBJ2-4; v_call: TRBV6-1; clone_size: few
cdr3_aa: AWRRAGVYTGELF; j_call: TRBJ2-2; v_call: TRBV30; clone_size: NA
cdr3_aa: ASSLWTRNTGELF; j_call: TRBJ2-2; v_call: TRBV11-2; clone_size: NA
cdr3_aa: ASSRGRQNSPLH; j_call: TRBJ1-6; v_call: TRBV6-1; clone_size: NA
cdr3_aa: ASSELHRVPHYGYT; j_call: TRBJ1-2; v_call: TRBV6-1; clone_size: NA
cdr3_aa: ASSEGTGYNEQF; j_call: TRBJ2-1; v_call: TRBV6-1; clone_size: NA
cdr3_aa: ASSSGWDSNEQF; j_call: TRBJ2-1; v_call: TRBV5-1; clone_size: NA
cdr3_aa: ATTSLDTQY; j_call: TRBJ2-3; v_call: TRBV28; clone_size: NA
cdr3_aa: AISGARGGPTEQY; j_call: TRBJ2-7; v_call: TRBV10-3; clone_size: NA
cdr3_aa: ASSPPGQDTQY; j_call: TRBJ2-3; v_call: TRBV18; clone_size: NA